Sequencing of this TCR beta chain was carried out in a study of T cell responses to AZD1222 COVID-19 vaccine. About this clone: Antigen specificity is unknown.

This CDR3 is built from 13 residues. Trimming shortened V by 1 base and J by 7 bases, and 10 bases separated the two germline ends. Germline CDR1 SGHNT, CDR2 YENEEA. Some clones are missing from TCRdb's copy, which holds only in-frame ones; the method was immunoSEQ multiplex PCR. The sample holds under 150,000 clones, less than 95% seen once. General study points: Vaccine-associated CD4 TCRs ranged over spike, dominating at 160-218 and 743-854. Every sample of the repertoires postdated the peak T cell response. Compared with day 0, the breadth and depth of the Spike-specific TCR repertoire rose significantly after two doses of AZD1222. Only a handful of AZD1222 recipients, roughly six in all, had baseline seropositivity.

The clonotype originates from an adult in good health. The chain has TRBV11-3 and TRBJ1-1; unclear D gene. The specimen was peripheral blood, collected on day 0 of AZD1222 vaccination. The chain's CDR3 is CASSLVGSIEAFF. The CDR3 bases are TGTGCCAGCAGCTTAGTGGGCTCGATTGAAGCTTTCTTT.